This T cell receptor beta chain originates from a study of neurological immune-mediated disorders. The germline V gene has CDR1 DFQATT and CDR2 SNEGSKA (reference sequence). The CDR3 totals 13 residues. Trimming took off 4 bases at V and 3 bases at J, with 12 bases between the two ends. At least ten counts were recorded for this clonotype. A single record per CDR3 protein comes from TCRdb applying MiXCR to the 5' RACE reads. There are 20,000 or so distinct CDR3 sequences in the sample; about 2.5% occur only once, and 5% to 6% lies in the top ten. Sequencing was performed on PBMCs. V is TRBV20-1 and J is TRBJ1-2; D is unclear. This clonotype was obtained from a young woman with multiple sclerosis. The DNA of the CDR3 is TGCAGTGCTATGGAATCAGGACACTATGGCTACACCTTC. Translation gives CSAMESGHYGYTF.